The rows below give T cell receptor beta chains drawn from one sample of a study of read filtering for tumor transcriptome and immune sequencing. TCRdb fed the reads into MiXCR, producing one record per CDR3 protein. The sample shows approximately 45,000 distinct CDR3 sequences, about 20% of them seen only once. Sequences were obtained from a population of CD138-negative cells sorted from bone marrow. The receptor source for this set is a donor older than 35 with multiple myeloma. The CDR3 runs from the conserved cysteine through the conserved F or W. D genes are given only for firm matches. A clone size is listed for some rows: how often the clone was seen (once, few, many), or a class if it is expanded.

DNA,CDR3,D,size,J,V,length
TGTGCCAGCAGCTCCCGGGGGACGGGGAGGGGTGAGCAGTTCTTC,CASSSRGTGRGEQFF,TRBD2,many,TRBJ2-1,TRBV7-9,15
TGTGCCAGCAGTGAAACAGGGGACTTCGGTGAGCAGTTCTTC,CASSETGDFGEQFF,.,.,TRBJ2-1,TRBV13,14
TGTGCCAGCAGTGTGGGACACCAGGTTAACTATGGCTACACCTTC,CASSVGHQVNYGYTF,.,many,TRBJ1-2,TRBV12-3/TRBV12-4,15
TGTGCCAGTAGTGTTCAGGGTAAGCAGCCCCAGCATTTT,CASSVQGKQPQHF,.,many,TRBJ1-5,TRBV19,13
TGTGCCAGCAGCTTTCTAGCGGGAGGGTTGGCAGATACGCAGTATTTT,CASSFLAGGLADTQYF,TRBD2,many,TRBJ2-3,TRBV7-2,16
TGTGCCAGCAGCAGTCGGGACGGGTTCTATGAGCAGTTCTTC,CASSSRDGFYEQFF,.,many,TRBJ2-1,TRBV5-4,14
TGTGCCAGCAGTTACTGGCACGGGAGTGGAAACACCATATATTTT,CASSYWHGSGNTIYF,.,.,TRBJ1-3,TRBV6-5,15